The 2 T cell receptor beta chains below were found in one sample sequenced in a study of T cell changes during pregnancy in multiple sclerosis. TCRdb's copy holds only in-frame clones and misses some; the assay was immunoSEQ multiplex PCR. The repertoire holds about 51,000 clones, with about 92% as singletons. Sequenced here: CD4+ T cells from peripheral blood mononuclear cells, sampled in the third trimester of pregnancy. The receptors derive from a female donor with multiple sclerosis, enrolled in a pregnancy study.

The V gene is TRBV7-2, the J gene TRBJ1-3, with 7 bases matching TRBD1. CDR1 is SGHTA and CDR2 is FQGNSA in the germline V gene. With 1 base clipped from V and 4 bases from J, the junction kept 7 bases outside the gene matches. The CDR3 is made up of 16 amino acids. CDR3 in amino acids: CASSLDGGGSGNTIYF. CDR3 DNA: TGTGCCAGCAGCTTAGATGGAGGGGGCAGCGGAAACACCATATATTTT. Based on the CDR3 plus reference TRBV7-2 and TRBJ1-3, the full variable domain is GAGVSQSPSNKVTEKGKDVELRCDPISGHTALYWYRQSLGQGLEFLIYFQGNSAPDKSGLPSDRFSAERTGGSVSTLTIQRTQQEDSAVYLCASSLDGGGSGNTIYFGEGSWLTVV.

V and J are TRBV14 and TRBJ2-7; 7 positions match TRBD1. CDR3 length equals 14 residues. With 2 bases clipped from V and 6 bases from J, the junction kept 7 bases outside the gene matches. The V gene's germline CDR1 is SGHDN and CDR2 FVKESK. The CDR3 region has the DNA TGTGCCAGCAGCCAAAACGTATACAGGGGCGAGCAGTACTTC. It is translated as CASSQNVYRGEQYF.